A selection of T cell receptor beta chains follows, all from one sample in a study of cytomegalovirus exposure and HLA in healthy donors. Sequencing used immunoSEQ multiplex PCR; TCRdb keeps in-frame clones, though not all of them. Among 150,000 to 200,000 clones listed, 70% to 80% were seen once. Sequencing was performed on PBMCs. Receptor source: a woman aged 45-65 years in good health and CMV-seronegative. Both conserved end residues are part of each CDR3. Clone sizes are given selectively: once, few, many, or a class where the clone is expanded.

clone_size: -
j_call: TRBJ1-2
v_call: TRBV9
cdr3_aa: CASSVEGGPYGYTF

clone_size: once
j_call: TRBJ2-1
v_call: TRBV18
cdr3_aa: CASSPDRGRNEQFF

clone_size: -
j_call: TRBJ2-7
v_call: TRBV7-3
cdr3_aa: CASSLGREYEQYF

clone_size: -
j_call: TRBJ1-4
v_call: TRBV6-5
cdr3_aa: CASSYSAGFNEKLFF

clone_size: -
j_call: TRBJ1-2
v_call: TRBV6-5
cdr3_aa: CASSYSGRNYGYTF

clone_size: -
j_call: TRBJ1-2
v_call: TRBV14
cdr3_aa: CASSQEGTAVFSF

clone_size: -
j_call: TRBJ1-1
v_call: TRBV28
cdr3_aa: CASSPGPNTEAFF

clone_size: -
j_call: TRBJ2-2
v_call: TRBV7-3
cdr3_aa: CASSPTSGSTGELFF

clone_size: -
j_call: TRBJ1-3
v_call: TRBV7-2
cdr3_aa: CASRLGEGVNTIYF

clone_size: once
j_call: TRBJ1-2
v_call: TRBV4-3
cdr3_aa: CASSQATGDIRGYTF

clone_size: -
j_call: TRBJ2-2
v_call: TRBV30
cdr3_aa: CACTSGRGYPGELFF

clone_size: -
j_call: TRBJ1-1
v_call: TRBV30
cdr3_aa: CAWAGQGASEAFF

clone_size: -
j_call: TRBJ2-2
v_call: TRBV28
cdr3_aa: CASSLVRYTGELFF

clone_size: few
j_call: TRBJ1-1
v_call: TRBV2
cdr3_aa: CAESRGLAAEAFF

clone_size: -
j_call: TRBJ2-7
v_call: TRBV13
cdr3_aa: CASSFSSGRNDEQYF

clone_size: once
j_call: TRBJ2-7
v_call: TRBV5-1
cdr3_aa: CASSLPGQGSEQYF